The rows below give T cell receptor beta chains drawn from one sample of a study of OX40 agonist ivuxolimab in advanced cancers. Assay: immunoSEQ multiplex PCR; the TCRdb copy retains only in-frame clones and omits some. The data show tens of thousands of clones, roughly 84% seen once. The specimen comprised CD4+ or CD8+ T cells sorted from blood, sampled in a trial of the OX40 agonist ivuxolimab. All receptors derive from an adult with an advanced solid tumor such as melanoma, head and neck, liver or kidney cancer. The CDR3 runs from the conserved cysteine through the conserved F or W. Each record gives: D gene, V gene, clone size, CDR3 protein. D genes are given only for firm matches. Size tells how often a clone was seen (once, few, many) or the class of an expanded clone, and some rows leave it out.

.,TRBV10-2,.,CASSRTSRSLETDTQYF
.,TRBV4-1,once,CASSQPTDRTGNTIYF
.,TRBV7-9,.,CASSLEVGVEAFF
TRBD1,TRBV10-3,.,CAISESLWDRAPGSSPLHF
.,TRBV6-5,.,CASSQPGGNQPQHF
TRBD1,TRBV9,.,CASSGGQGNPEAFF
.,TRBV6-5,.,CASSNGGPPHEQYF
TRBD2,TRBV11-2,.,CASSQRGRIGTQYF
TRBD1,TRBV6-5,.,CASSPGTAYEQYF
.,TRBV5-4,.,CASSPDGGYGYTF
.,TRBV30,.,CAWSVEGAGEQFF
TRBD1,TRBV5-8,.,CASSLRDRDMAALQETQYF
.,TRBV4-1,.,CASSQESQGRTGELFF
.,TRBV4-2,.,CASSQVSWDYYGYTF
.,TRBV7-9,.,CASSLGQNPTYEQYF
.,TRBV7-2,.,CASSFLTGELFF
TRBD1,TRBV6-1,.,CASRRDRGENQPQHF
.,TRBV5-1,.,CASSEPGRSNSTF
.,TRBV18,once,CASSPFTKQGSYEQYF
TRBD1,TRBV7-8,.,CASRPGQGGLYGYTF
.,TRBV7-2,.,CASSQDGLGGYTF
TRBD1,TRBV15,.,CATSRVPQGGDEKLFF
.,TRBV18,.,CASSPGETNYGYTF
.,TRBV10-2,.,CASIGPGSNTEAFF
.,TRBV5-8,.,CASSPPQSSNQPQHF
TRBD1,TRBV29-1,.,CSVEGVWTGGNYGYTF
.,TRBV9,.,CASSVAPTLYEQYF
.,TRBV7-6,.,CASSPRSSYNEQFF